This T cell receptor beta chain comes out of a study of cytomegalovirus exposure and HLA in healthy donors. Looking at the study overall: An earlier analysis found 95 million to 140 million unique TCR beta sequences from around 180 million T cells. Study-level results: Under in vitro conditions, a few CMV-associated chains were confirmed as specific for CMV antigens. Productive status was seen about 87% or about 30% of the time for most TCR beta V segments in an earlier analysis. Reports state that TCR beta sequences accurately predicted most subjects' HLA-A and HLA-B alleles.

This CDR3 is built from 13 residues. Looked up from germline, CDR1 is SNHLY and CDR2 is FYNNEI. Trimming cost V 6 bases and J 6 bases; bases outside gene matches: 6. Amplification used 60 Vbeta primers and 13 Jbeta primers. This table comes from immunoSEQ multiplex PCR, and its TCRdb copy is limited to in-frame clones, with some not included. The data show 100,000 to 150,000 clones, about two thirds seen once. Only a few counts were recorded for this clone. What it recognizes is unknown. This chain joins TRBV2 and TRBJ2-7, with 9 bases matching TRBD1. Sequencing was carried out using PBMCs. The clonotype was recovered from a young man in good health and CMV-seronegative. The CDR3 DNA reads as TGTGCCAGCAGACGCGACAGGGGGGGCGAGCAGTACTTC. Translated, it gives CASRRDRGGEQYF.